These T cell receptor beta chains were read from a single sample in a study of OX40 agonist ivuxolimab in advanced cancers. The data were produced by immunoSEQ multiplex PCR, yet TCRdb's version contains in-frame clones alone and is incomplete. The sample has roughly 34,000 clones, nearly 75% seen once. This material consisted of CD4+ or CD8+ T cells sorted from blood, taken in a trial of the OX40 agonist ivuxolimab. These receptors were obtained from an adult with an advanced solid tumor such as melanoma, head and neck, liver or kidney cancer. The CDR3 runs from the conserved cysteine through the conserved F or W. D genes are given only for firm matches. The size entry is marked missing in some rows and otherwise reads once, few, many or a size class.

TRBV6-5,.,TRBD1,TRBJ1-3,CASRLGQGIGNTIYF,TGTGCCAGCAGGCTGGGACAGGGGATAGGAAACACCATATATTTT
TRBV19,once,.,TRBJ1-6,CASSPDSSLSYNSPLHF,TGTGCCAGTAGCCCGGACAGCTCTCTTTCCTATAATTCACCCCTCCACTTT
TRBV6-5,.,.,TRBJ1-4,CASRPGASDEKLFF,TGTGCCAGCAGGCCGGGAGCCTCCGACGAAAAACTGTTTTTT
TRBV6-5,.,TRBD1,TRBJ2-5,CASTGQGETQYF,TGTGCCAGCACGGGACAGGGGGAGACCCAGTACTTC
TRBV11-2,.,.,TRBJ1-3,CASSLLENTIYF,TGTGCCAGCAGCTTACTAGAGAACACCATATATTTT
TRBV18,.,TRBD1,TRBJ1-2,CASSPRAGGYGYTF,TGTGCCAGCTCACCAAGGGCAGGGGGCTATGGCTACACCTTC
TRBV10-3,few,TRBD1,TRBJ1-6,CAISWDRELLHF,TGTGCCATCAGCTGGGACAGAGAGCTCCTCCACTTT
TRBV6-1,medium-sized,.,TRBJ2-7,CAGGATSYEQYF,TGTGCCGGGGGGGCCACCTCCTACGAGCAGTACTTC
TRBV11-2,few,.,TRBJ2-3,CASSLKKSTDTQYF,TGTGCCAGCAGCTTAAAAAAAAGCACAGATACGCAGTATTTT
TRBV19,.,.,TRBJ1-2,CASSPRTFILGYGYTF,TGTGCCAGTAGTCCCAGGACCTTTATCCTGGGTTATGGCTACACCTTC
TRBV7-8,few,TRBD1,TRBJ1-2,CASSHIGQGVEGYTF,TGTGCCAGCAGCCATATCGGACAGGGAGTGGAGGGCTACACCTTC
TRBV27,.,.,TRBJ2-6,CASSYGGAAGANVLTF,TGTGCCAGCAGTTACGGGGGCGCCGCCGGGGCCAACGTCCTGACTTTC
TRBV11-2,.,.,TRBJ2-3,CASSLRAGSDTQYF,TGTGCCAGCAGCTTAAGGGCAGGGTCAGATACGCAGTATTTT
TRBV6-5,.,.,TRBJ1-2,CASSSRGARGYTF,TGTGCCAGCAGTTCTCGGGGGGCGAGGGGCTACACCTTC
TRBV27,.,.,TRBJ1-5,CASSAVLGLTQHF,TGTGCCAGCAGTGCCGTTCTGGGGTTGACCCAGCATTTT
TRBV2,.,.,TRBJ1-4,CASSEALGAREKLFF,TGTGCCAGCAGTGAAGCGCTAGGGGCGCGGGAAAAACTGTTTTTT
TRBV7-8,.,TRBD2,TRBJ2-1,CASSLVVGGGRNEQFF,TGTGCCAGCAGCTTGGTAGTCGGCGGGGGGCGGAATGAGCAGTTCTTC
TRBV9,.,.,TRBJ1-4,CASSVGDSSGVEKLFF,TGTGCCAGCAGCGTAGGAGATTCATCAGGGGTCGAAAAACTGTTTTTT
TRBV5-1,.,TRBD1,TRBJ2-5,CASSLATGGVETQYF,TGCGCCAGCAGCTTGGCCACAGGGGGCGTAGAGACCCAGTACTTC
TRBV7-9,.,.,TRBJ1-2,CASSPPLATLYGYTF,TGTGCCAGCAGCCCCCCCCTGGCAACCCTCTATGGCTACACCTTC
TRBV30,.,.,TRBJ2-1,CAWSVFSGDTRDEQFF,TGTGCCTGGAGTGTTTTCAGCGGGGACACCCGGGATGAGCAGTTCTTC
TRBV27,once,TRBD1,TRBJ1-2,CASRGTGGYGYTF,TGTGCCAGCAGAGGTACAGGGGGCTATGGCTACACCTTC
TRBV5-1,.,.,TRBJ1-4,CASSFTDATNEKLFF,TGCGCCAGCAGCTTCACAGATGCAACTAATGAAAAACTGTTTTTT
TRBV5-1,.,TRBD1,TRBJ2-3,CASSLHPGGNTQYF,TGCGCCAGCAGCTTGCATCCAGGGGGAAATACGCAGTATTTT
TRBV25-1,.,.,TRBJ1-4,CASSEGRWNEKLFF,TGTGCCAGCAGTGAAGGTAGATGGAATGAAAAACTGTTTTTT
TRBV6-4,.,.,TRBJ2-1,CASSDGRGPNSYNEQFF,TGTGCCAGCAGTGACGGCAGGGGCCCTAACTCCTACAATGAGCAGTTCTTC
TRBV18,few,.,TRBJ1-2,CASSPDWSGYTF,TGTGCCAGCTCACCCGACTGGAGTGGCTACACCTTC
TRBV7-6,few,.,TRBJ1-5,CASSLGGGLVQPQHF,TGTGCCAGCAGCTTAGGCGGGGGGTTGGTTCAGCCCCAGCATTTT
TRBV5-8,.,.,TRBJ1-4,CASSSRGINEKLFF,TGTGCCAGCAGCTCCCGAGGGATTAATGAAAAACTGTTTTTT
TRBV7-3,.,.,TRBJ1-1,CASSLGGATEAFF,TGTGCCAGCAGCTTAGGAGGGGCCACTGAAGCTTTCTTT
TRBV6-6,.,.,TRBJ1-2,CASSRTPAYGYTF,TGTGCCAGCAGTCGGACACCGGCTTATGGCTACACCTTC
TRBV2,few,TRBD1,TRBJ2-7,CASRDSSYEQYF,TGTGCCAGCCGGGACAGCTCCTACGAGCAGTACTTC
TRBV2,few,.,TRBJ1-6,CASREVYNSPLHF,TGTGCCAGCAGAGAAGTCTATAATTCACCCCTCCACTTT
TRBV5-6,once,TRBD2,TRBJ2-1,CASSSIGTSGGSYNEQFF,TGTGCCAGCAGCTCGATCGGGACTAGCGGGGGGTCCTACAATGAGCAGTTCTTC
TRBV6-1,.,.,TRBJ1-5,CAGGYRFGNQPQHF,TGTGCCGGGGGGTACAGGTTCGGCAATCAGCCCCAGCATTTT
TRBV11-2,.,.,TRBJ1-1,CASRRSRGAAFF,TGTGCCAGCAGACGCTCACGGGGCGCAGCTTTCTTT
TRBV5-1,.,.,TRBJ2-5,CASSSGRKETQYF,TGCGCCAGCAGCTCTGGACGGAAAGAGACCCAGTACTTC
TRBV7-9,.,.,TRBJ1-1,CASSQSRGTNTEAFF,TGTGCCAGCAGCCAGTCAAGGGGGACGAACACTGAAGCTTTCTTT
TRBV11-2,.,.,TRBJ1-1,CASSPQGRAEAFF,TGTGCCAGCAGCCCACAGGGAAGAGCTGAAGCTTTCTTT
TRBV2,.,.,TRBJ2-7,CASSEDNYEQYF,TGTGCCAGCAGTGAGGACAACTACGAGCAGTACTTC
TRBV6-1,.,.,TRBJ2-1,CASSVRPALEQFF,TGTGCCAGCAGTGTTAGGCCCGCGTTGGAGCAGTTCTTC
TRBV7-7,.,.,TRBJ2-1,CASSSGTLYNEQFF,TGTGCCAGCAGTTCCGGGACACTATACAATGAGCAGTTCTTC
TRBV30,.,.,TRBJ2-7,CAWQLRLSYEQYF,TGTGCCTGGCAACTCCGACTATCCTACGAGCAGTACTTC
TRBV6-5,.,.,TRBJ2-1,CASSYLGLRVDEQFF,TGTGCCAGCAGTTACTTGGGGCTTAGGGTCGACGAGCAGTTCTTC
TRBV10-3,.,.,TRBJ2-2,CATGDPANTGELFF,TGTGCCACCGGGGACCCTGCGAACACCGGGGAGCTGTTTTTT
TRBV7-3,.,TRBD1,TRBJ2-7,CASSLRDSYEQYF,TGTGCCAGCAGCCTCCGGGACAGCTACGAGCAGTACTTC
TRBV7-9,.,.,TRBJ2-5,CASSLASETQYF,TGTGCCAGCAGCTTAGCCTCGGAGACCCAGTACTTC
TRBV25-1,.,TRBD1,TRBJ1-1,CASGTGDTEAFF,TGTGCCAGCGGAACAGGGGACACTGAAGCTTTCTTT
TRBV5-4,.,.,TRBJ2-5,CASSPPSRKETQYF,TGTGCCAGCAGCCCTCCGAGTCGGAAGGAGACCCAGTACTTC
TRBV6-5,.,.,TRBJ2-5,CASYGGGLETQYF,TGTGCCAGCTATGGGGGGGGGCTGGAGACCCAGTACTTC
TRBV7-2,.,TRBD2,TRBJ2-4,CASSLVGSGGSKNIQYF,TGTGCCAGCAGCTTAGTAGGTAGCGGGGGCTCCAAAAACATTCAGTACTTC
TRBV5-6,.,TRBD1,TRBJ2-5,CASSIDRGSLSETQYF,TGTGCCAGCAGCATAGACAGGGGTTCCTTATCAGAGACCCAGTACTTC
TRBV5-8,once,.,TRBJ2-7,CASRLLDSRTYEQYF,TGTGCCAGCAGGCTTTTGGACAGCCGGACCTACGAGCAGTACTTC